This TCR beta chain was sequenced during a study of T cells after yellow fever vaccination. TCRdb re-called the 5' RACE reads through MiXCR, storing one row per CDR3 protein. The sample includes about 320,000 distinct CDR3 sequences, approximately 4% seen only once; the top ten take roughly a fifth. The length of the CDR3 is 11 residues. From germline, CDR1 is SGHTA and CDR2 FQGNSA. V gave up 3 bases and J gave up 13 bases, with 12 bases separating them. Whole-study results and caveats: Clones from primary vaccination mostly reappeared after the booster (approximately 95% CD4, approximately 91% CD8). Abundant clonotypes (contaminants from the bulk population) could be present in FACS-sorted repertoires.

For this clonotype: Its antigen remains unknown.

The J gene is TRBJ1-2, the V gene TRBV7-2; unclear D gene. The source was PBMCs, collected 15 days after the yellow fever booster vaccination. The source of this sequence is a man younger than 35 who received the YFV17D yellow fever vaccine. The chain's CDR3 is CASSFGGSGTF. The CDR3, as DNA: TGTGCCAGCAGCTTCGGCGGGTCCGGCACCTTC.